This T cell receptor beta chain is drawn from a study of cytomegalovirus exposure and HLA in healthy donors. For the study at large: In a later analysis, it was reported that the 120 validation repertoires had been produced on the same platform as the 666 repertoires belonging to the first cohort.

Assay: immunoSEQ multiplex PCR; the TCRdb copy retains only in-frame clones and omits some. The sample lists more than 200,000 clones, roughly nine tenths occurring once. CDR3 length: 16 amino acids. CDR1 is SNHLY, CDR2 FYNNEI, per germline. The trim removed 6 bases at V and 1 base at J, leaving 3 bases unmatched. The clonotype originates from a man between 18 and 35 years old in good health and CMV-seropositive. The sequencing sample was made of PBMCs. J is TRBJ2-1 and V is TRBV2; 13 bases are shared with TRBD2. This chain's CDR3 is CASRPTSGRSYNEQFF. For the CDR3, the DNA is TGTGCCAGCAGGCCGACTAGCGGGAGGTCCTACAATGAGCAGTTCTTC.